This T cell receptor beta chain was sequenced during a study of blood T cell repertoires in COVID-19. A few counts support this clone. Clones were read by immunoSEQ multiplex PCR, and TCRdb kept only the in-frame ones, dropping some. The data show 250,000 to 300,000 clones, with roughly nine tenths seen just once and around 3.6% held by the top ten. This CDR3 comprises 13 residues. CDR1 and CDR2 (germline): SQVTM, ANQGSEA. Deletions cut 6 bases from V and 0 bases from J, with 9 bases between. The sample consisted of peripheral blood. This chain uses TRBV29-1 with TRBJ1-3; weak D call: TRBD1 (6 bases). The receptor was derived from a man aged 18-30 years with active or convalescent COVID-19. The CDR3 protein is CSVGAYSGNTIYF. In nucleotides, the CDR3 is TGCAGCGTGGGGGCATACTCTGGAAACACCATATATTTT.